The following is a TCR beta chain sequence with its context. The clone's antigen remains unknown. Base quality data are lacking; no much larger clone is found one base away. Sorted unstimulated T cells and proliferating T cells recovered from mixed lymphocyte reactions were subjected to TCRbeta CDR3 sequencing. Fresh whole blood from approximately ten HLA-typed healthy donors was used to isolate PBMCs. Unstimulated CD4+ non-regulatory T cells were FACS-sorted to map the origin of alloreactive clones. The data are from a study of siplizumab effects on memory and regulatory T cells (dated by TCRdb to between 2019 and 2020). In the study overall: The effect of the anti-CD2 antibody siplizumab on alloreactive T-cell subsets was examined in allogeneic mixed lymphocyte reactions constructed from human PBMCs.

The research as a whole found: Unstimulated naive T cells appeared more diverse than memory T cells, and naive cells seemed to contribute substantially to the alloresponse. The cumulative frequency of alloreactive sequences that could be traced back to unstimulated CD4+ memory T cells was significantly reduced by siplizumab. Among mappable alloreactive CD4+ clones, an average Treg-derived fraction of about 70% was observed with siplizumab, compared with roughly 27% in control reactions. No functional confirmation was obtained for the suppressive function of proliferating Tregs from siplizumab cultures. Sequences below about 10^-5 frequency were poorly captured, so only a minor fraction of alloreactive clones could be mapped to unstimulated subsets. About 75-95% of proliferating CD4+ or CD8+ clones could not be given a naive or memory phenotype.

The CDR3 sequence holds 15 residues, the cysteine and phenylalanine included. Of all the DNA, just the CDR3 is kept, 45 bases in frame from base 1. The germline V gene (reference sequence) provides CDR1 LNHDA and CDR2 SQIVND. Relative to germline, V is missing 3 bases and J is missing 5 bases, with 8 bases of the junction outside any gene match. Library method: the immunoSEQ multiplex PCR assay. Each sample had 90,000 to 100,000 TCR templates assayed by the deep sequencing platform. Genomic DNA extracted from sorted T cells was the material used for TCRbeta CDR3 sequencing. The paper's data handling went like this. The R programming language was used for clonal analysis of the TCRbeta CDR3 data. Alloreactive CD4+ and CD8+ clones were identified by comparing unstimulated samples to CFSE-low samples taken after the reaction. Alloreactive CD4+ clones were assigned to regulatory or non-regulatory origin by matching sequences to sorted unstimulated Treg and non-Treg repertoires. TCRdb stores this immuneACCESS table with in-frame sequences only. Part of the clones is absent; in the studies checked, under half of the shortfall reflects unresolved V genes, and no reason is known for the rest. D and trimming were read from the DNA, whereas the V and J calls and clone size are those reported in that table. The sample yields roughly 100,000 clones; around 90% were counted once. More than 10% of the sample is taken by the ten largest.

This receptor was taken from a human donor in good health. What was sequenced was non-Treg CD4+ T cells sorted from blood. The sample's cell subset or site label, in plain terms: FACS-sorted unstimulated CD4+ non-regulatory T cells. Recombination joined TRBV19 with TRBJ1-2, with 8 junctional bases fitting TRBD1. CDR3 loop: CASSIPVNRGYGYTF. The DNA is TGTGCCAGTAGTATTCCTGTAAACAGGGGGTATGGCTACACCTTC.